These 15 T cell receptor beta chains were sequenced from one sample in a study of beta chain features in type 1 diabetes. Expressed TCRB transcripts were sequenced because the entire RNA isolate underwent reverse transcription. The table came from immunoSEQ multiplex PCR; TCRdb's copy has only in-frame clones and leaves some out. The sample holds 200,000 to 250,000 clones; 68% are singletons and the top ten take around 0.057%. Input material: naive CD4+ T cells from blood. The receptors were sampled from a man aged 25-40 years in good health.

The chain employs TRBV5-1 and TRBJ2-1; D ambiguous. In germline, CDR1 is SGHRS, CDR2 YFSETQ. The V and J ends lost 4 bases and 7 bases respectively, with 12 bases between them. This CDR3 contains 13 residues. The CDR3 is CASSRDSENEQFF. The CDR3 DNA reads TGCGCCAGCAGCCGCGACTCGGAAAATGAGCAGTTCTTC.

V is TRBV29-1 and J is TRBJ2-7, with D maybe TRBD1 (6 bases). Trimming took off 8 bases at V and 7 bases at J, with 18 bases between the two ends. The CDR3 runs to 12 residues. Germline-derived CDR1 and CDR2 are SQVTM and ANQGSEA. Written as DNA, the CDR3 is TGCAGCACCACATCCGGGACATCAGAGCAGTACTTC. Amino acid sequence: CSTTSGTSEQYF.

The chain employs TRBV4-3 and TRBJ2-3, with 15 nucleotides matching TRBD2. The CDR3 length is 17 residues. CDR1 and CDR2 from the germline V gene are LGHNA and YSLEER. J lost 5 bases, V lost 4 bases, and 7 bases had no gene match. The CDR3 sequence is CASSPALGLAGGDTQYF. The CDR3 nucleotides read TGCGCCAGCAGCCCGGCCTTGGGACTAGCGGGAGGAGATACGCAGTATTTT.

CDR3 nucleotides: TGTGCCACCAGCCGCGGACTAGCGGGGGGGACCGGGGAGCTGTTTTTT. This translates into CATSRGLAGGTGELFF. This chain connects TRBV15 to TRBJ2-2; TRBD2 aligns across 15 bases. V trimming: 5 bases; J trimming: 5 bases; junction bases outside the gene matches: 3. The germline CDR1 and CDR2 sequences are LNHNV and YYDKDF (reference sequence). The CDR3 is 16 amino acids.

This chain uses TRBV7-2 with TRBJ1-2; no clear D gene. V lost 3 bases and J lost 6, with 14 bases in between. The V gene's germline CDR1 is SGHTA and CDR2 FQGNSA. The CDR3 is 14 residues long. The CDR3 protein is CASSFSGLTHGYTF. The CDR3 DNA reads as TGTGCCAGCAGCTTCTCGGGGTTGACCCATGGCTACACCTTC.

This clone was detected a few times. V usage is TRBV7-2 and J usage is TRBJ1-5, with D possibly TRBD1 on 6 matching bases. In germline, CDR1 is SGHTA, CDR2 FQGNSA. There are 15 residues in the CDR3. Trimming cost V 5 bases and J 2 bases, with 13 bases left between them. In nucleotides, the CDR3 is TGTGCCAGCAGCCCCGAGGGGGGCGGCAATCAGCCCCAGCATTTT. It yields the protein CASSPEGGGNQPQHF.

The chain couples TRBV30 to TRBJ2-4; D remains unclear. Trimming left V 3 bases short and J 7 bases short, with 10 bases between. The germline V gene has CDR1 GTSNPN and CDR2 SVGIG (reference sequence). The CDR3 has 12 amino acids. The CDR3 bases are TGTGCCTGGAGGGGCAGTAGTAACATTCAGTACTTC. Translated: CAWRGSSNIQYF.

This chain uses TRBV18 with TRBJ2-2; D unclear. Germline V gene data show CDR1 as KGHSH and CDR2 as LQKENI. The CDR3 is 14 residues long. V shed 1 base and J shed 1 base, with 4 bases lying between them. DNA of the CDR3: TGTGCCAGCTCACCACGGGAGAACACCGGGGAGCTGTTTTTT. Its protein is CASSPRENTGELFF.

The chain uses TRBV7-2 and TRBJ2-7; the D gene is possibly TRBD2 (5 bases). The CDR3 extends over 13 amino acids. The V end was cut by 2 bases, the J end by 4 bases, with 9 bases between. The V gene's germline CDR1 is SGHTA and CDR2 FQGNSA. The CDR3 region is CASSLREGYEQYF. The CDR3 nucleotides read TGTGCCAGCAGCTTACGGGAAGGGTACGAGCAGTACTTC.

The chain uses TRBV15 and TRBJ2-3; D call uncertain. The V gene's germline CDR1 is LNHNV and CDR2 YYDKDF (reference sequence). This CDR3 spans 13 amino acids. V was cut by 5 bases and J by 6 bases, with 12 bases left in between. CDR3 loop: CATSRHPEDTQYF. CDR3 nucleotide sequence: TGTGCCACCAGCCGCCACCCGGAGGATACGCAGTATTTT.

This rearrangement joins TRBV28 to TRBJ2-1; TRBD1 or TRBD2 may be the D gene (5 bases each). The CDR3 runs 15 residues. From germline, CDR1 is MDHEN and CDR2 SYDVKM. Trimming removed 3 bases at V and 7 bases at J, with 16 bases between. In nucleotides, the CDR3 is TGTGCCAGCAGTTTGGCTCGGGCCGGGACGAATGAGCAGTTCTTC. Its protein product is CASSLARAGTNEQFF.

A few counts support this clone. The genes are TRBV29-1 and TRBJ2-1, with a weak D call TRBD1 (5 bases). Trimming took 4 bases from V and 9 from J, leaving 16 bases between them. Germline loops: CDR1 SQVTM, CDR2 ANQGSEA. The CDR3 spans 13 residues. Here the CDR3 reads CSVGPDTASEQFF. CDR3 DNA sequence: TGCAGCGTTGGACCGGACACGGCTTCTGAGCAGTTCTTC.

V gene TRBV5-1 combines with J gene TRBJ2-7; 7 bases align to TRBD1. The CDR3 loop spans 15 amino acids. In germline, CDR1 is SGHRS, CDR2 YFSETQ. V shed 0 bases and J 2 bases; nucleotides not matched to a gene: 5. CDR3 sequence (DNA): TGCGCCAGCAGCTTGGCCGGGACAGAAGCCTACGAGCAGTACTTC. As protein: CASSLAGTEAYEQYF.

This clone occurred a few times. The chain couples TRBV30 to TRBJ2-1; 7 nucleotides line up with TRBD1. The length of the CDR3 is 13 residues. The V gene end was trimmed by 3 bases and the J gene end by 10 bases; junction bases not matched to a gene: 9. Germline loops: CDR1 GTSNPN, CDR2 SVGIG (reference sequence). The CDR3 bases are TGTGCCTGGAGCCTCGGTCCGGGACAGGAGCAGTTCTTC. This encodes CAWSLGPGQEQFF.

CDR3 bases: TGCGCCAGCAGCCGGCAGGGTTCGGCTAGCGCAGATACGCAGTATTTT. Translated: CASSRQGSASADTQYF. The chain recombines TRBV4-3 with TRBJ2-3, with D possibly TRBD2 on 6 matching bases. Per germline, CDR1 LGHNA and CDR2 YSLEER. The CDR3 loop spans 16 amino acids. V lost 4 bases, J lost 4 bases, and 18 bases lay in between.